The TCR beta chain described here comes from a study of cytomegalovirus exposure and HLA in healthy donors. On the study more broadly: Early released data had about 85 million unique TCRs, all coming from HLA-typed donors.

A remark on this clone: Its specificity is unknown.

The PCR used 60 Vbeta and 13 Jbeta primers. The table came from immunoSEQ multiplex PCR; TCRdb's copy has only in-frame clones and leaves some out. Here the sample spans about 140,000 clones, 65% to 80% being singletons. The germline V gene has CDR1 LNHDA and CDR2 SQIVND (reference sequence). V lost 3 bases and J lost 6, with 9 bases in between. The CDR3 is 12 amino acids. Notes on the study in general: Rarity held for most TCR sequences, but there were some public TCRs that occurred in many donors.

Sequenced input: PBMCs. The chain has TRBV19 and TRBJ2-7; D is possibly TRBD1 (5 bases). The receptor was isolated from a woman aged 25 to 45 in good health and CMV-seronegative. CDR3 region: CASSISRGEQYF. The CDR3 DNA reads TGTGCCAGTAGTATTAGTAGGGGCGAGCAGTACTTC.